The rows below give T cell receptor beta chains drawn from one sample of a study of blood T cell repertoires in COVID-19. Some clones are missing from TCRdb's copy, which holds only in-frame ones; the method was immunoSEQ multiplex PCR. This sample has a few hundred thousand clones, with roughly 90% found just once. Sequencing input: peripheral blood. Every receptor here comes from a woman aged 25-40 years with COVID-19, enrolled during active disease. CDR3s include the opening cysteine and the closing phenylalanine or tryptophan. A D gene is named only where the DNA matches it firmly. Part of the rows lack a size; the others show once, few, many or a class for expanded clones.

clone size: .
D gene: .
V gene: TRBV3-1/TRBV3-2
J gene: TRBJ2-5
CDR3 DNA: TGTGCCAGCAGCAACAGGGAAGAGACCCAGTACTTC
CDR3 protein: CASSNREETQYF

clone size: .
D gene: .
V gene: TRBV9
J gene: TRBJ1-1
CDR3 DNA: TGTGCCAGCAGCGTAGCCACAGGGTTGAGCACTGAAGCTTTCTTT
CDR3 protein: CASSVATGLSTEAFF

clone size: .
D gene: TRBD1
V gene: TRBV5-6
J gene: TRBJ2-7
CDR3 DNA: TGTGCCAGCAGCCCTGGGACAGGCTCCTACGAGCAGTACTTC
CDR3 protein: CASSPGTGSYEQYF

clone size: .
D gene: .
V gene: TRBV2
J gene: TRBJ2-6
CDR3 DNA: TGTGCCAGCAGGGAGGGTTGGGACTCTGGGGCCAACGTCCTGACTTTC
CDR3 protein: CASREGWDSGANVLTF

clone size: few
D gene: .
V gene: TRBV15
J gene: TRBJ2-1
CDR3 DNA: TGTGCCACCAGCAGAGATATGTACAATGAGCAGTTCTTC
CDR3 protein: CATSRDMYNEQFF

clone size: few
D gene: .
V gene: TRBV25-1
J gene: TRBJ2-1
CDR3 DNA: TGTGCCAGCAGTGAATCCCCCTCCGGAGAAAGCTCCTACAATGAGCAGTTCTTC
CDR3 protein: CASSESPSGESSYNEQFF

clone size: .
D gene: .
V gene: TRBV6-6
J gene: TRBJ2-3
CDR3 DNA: TGTGCCAGCAGTCGCACCCAGGAGGGGTGGGATGGCACAGATACGCAGTATTTT
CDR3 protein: CASSRTQEGWDGTDTQYF

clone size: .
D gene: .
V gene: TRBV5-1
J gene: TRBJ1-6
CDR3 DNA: TGCGCCAGCAGCCCCGACAGCAATTCACCCCTCCACTTT
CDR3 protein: CASSPDSNSPLHF

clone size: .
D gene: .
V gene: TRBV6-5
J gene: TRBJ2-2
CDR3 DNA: TGTGCCAGCAGTTACCAGGGGAACACCGGGGAGCTGTTTTTT
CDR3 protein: CASSYQGNTGELFF

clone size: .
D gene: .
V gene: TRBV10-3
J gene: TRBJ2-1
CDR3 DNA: TGTGCCATCAGCGTCCGGGAAAGCAATGAGCAGTTCTTC
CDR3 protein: CAISVRESNEQFF

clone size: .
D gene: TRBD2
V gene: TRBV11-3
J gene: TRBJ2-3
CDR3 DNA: TGTGCCAGCAGCCGGCGGACTAGCGAAAGCACAGATACGCAGTATTTT
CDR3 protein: CASSRRTSESTDTQYF

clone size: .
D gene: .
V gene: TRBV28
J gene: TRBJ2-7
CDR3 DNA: TGTGCCAGCAGTTCTCCGTTGGACCTGGGGGGGCGCGAGCAGTACTTC
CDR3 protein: CASSSPLDLGGREQYF

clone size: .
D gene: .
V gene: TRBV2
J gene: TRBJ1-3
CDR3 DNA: TGTGCCAGCAGTGAAGCGCTTCTGGGACTTCGCTCTGGAAACACCATATATTTT
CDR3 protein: CASSEALLGLRSGNTIYF

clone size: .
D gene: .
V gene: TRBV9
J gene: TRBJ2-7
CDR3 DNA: TGTGCCAGCAGCGCCAGGACAGACTACGAGCAGTACTTC
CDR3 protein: CASSARTDYEQYF

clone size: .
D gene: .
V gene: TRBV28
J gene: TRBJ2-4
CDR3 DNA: TGTGCCAGCAGTTTATTTCCGGGACTGAGAAACATTCAGTACTTC
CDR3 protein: CASSLFPGLRNIQYF

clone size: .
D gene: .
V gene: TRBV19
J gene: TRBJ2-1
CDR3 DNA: TGTGCCAGTAGTATGTACACCTACAATGAGCAGTTCTTC
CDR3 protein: CASSMYTYNEQFF

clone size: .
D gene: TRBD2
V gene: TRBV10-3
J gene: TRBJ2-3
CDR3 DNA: TGTGCCATCATTGATGAAGTAGCGGGACGGGGAAATACAGATACGCAGTATTTT
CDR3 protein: CAIIDEVAGRGNTDTQYF

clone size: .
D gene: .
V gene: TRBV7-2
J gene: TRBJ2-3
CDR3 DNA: TGTGCCAGCAGCACCGGGGTAGCGGAAGATACGCAGTATTTT
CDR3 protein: CASSTGVAEDTQYF

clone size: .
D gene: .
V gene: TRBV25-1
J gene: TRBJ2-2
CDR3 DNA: TGTGCCAGCAGTGACAGGGACTACACCGGGGAGCTGTTTTTT
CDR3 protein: CASSDRDYTGELFF

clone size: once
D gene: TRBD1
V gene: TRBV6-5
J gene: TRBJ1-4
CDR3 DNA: TGTGCCAGCAGGGACAGGGATAATGAAAAACTGTTTTTT
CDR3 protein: CASRDRDNEKLFF

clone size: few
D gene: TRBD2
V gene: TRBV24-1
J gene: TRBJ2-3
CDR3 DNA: TGTGCCACCAGTGACCGACTAGCGGGATATGGAGATACGCAGTATTTT
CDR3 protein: CATSDRLAGYGDTQYF

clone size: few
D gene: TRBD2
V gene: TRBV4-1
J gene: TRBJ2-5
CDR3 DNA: TGCGCCAGCAGCCAAATAGGAAAACTAGCGTCCCAAGAGACCCAGTACTTC
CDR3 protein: CASSQIGKLASQETQYF

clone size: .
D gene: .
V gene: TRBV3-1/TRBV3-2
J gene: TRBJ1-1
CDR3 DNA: TGTGCCAGCAGCCGCGGTGCAGGGCTTGTTCGGACTGAAGCTTTCTTT
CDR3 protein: CASSRGAGLVRTEAFF

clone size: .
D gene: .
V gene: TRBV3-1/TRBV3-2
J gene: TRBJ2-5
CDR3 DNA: TGTGCCAGCAGCCAATTTAGCGGCCAGACCCAGTACTTC
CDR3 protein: CASSQFSGQTQYF

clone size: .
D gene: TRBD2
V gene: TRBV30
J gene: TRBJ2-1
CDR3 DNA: TGTGCCTGGAGTCGCGGGAGGGCAAGCGGAAATGAGCAGTTCTTC
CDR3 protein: CAWSRGRASGNEQFF

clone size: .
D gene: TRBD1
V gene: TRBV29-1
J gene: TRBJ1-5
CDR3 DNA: TGCAGCGTGGAACAGGGGCGAGGTCAGCCCCAGCATTTT
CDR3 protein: CSVEQGRGQPQHF

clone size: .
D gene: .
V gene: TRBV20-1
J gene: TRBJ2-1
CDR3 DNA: TGCAGTGCTAGTCCGGGGGGCCATGAGCAGTTCTTC
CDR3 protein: CSASPGGHEQFF

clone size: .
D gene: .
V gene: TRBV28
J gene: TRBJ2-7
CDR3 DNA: TGTGCCAGCAGTTTATTGAGTGGTGAGCAGTACTTC
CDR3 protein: CASSLLSGEQYF

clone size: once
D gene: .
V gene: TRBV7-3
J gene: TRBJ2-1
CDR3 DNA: TGTGCCAGCAGCTTAACTCTCACAACCAATGAGCAGTTCTTC
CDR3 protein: CASSLTLTTNEQFF

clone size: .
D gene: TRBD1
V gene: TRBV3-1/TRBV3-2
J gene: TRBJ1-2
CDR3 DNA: TGTGCCAGCAGCCAAGAGGGTGCAGGGGGTCGCTATGGCTACACCTTC
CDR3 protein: CASSQEGAGGRYGYTF

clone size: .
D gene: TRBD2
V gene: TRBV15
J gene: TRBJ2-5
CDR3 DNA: TGTGCCACCAAGCGACTAGCGGGAATCCAAGAGACCCAGTACTTC
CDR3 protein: CATKRLAGIQETQYF

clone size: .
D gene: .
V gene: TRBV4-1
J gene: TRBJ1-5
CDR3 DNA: TGCGCCAGCAGCCAAGTCACAGGGAGCAATCAGCCCCAGCATTTT
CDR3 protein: CASSQVTGSNQPQHF

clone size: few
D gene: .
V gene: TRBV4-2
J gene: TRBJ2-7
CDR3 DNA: TGTGCCAGCAGCCAAGATCTAACCTTGAGCGGTCAGACCTACGAGCAGTACTTC
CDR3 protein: CASSQDLTLSGQTYEQYF

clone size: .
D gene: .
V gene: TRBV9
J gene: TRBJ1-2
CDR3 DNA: TGTGCCAGCAGCCCATACACCCAGGGCGTCCCTTTCGGCTATGGCTACACCTTC
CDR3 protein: CASSPYTQGVPFGYGYTF

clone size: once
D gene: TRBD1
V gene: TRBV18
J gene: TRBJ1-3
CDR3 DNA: TGTGCCAGCTCACCGACAGGGGGCTGGAGAAACACCATATATTTT
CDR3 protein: CASSPTGGWRNTIYF